This entry lists 30 T cell receptor beta chains sequenced from one sample in a study of neurological immune-mediated disorders. TCRdb reprocessed the 5' RACE reads via MiXCR and lists one record per CDR3 protein. The sample includes 80,000 to 95,000 distinct CDR3 sequences, 3.5% of them seen just once. Source material: PBMCs. The receptors stem from a woman in her forties or fifties with multiple sclerosis.

This clonotype was counted ten times or more. The chain has TRBV15 and TRBJ2-1, with 10 bases matching TRBD2. Trimming cost V 2 bases and J 9 bases; bases outside gene matches: 7. Germline-derived CDR1 and CDR2 are LNHNV and YYDKDF (reference sequence). This CDR3 contains 15 residues. Here the CDR3 reads CATSRTWTSGLEQFF. CDR3 DNA: TGTGCCACCAGCAGAACATGGACTAGCGGCCTTGAGCAGTTCTTC.

On this clonotype itself: A much larger clone is a single base away; this may be a read error. This is likely a read error, given that the CDR3 carries no conserved phenylalanine or tryptophan at its end. The V and J genes are TRBV5-1 and TRBJ2-3; D not certain. Germline values: CDR1 SGHRS, CDR2 YFSETQ. Trimming left V 4 bases short and J 1 base short, with 7 bases between. This CDR3 has 13 amino acids. The CDR3 region is CASSSQGTDTQYC. Here the CDR3 DNA reads TGCGCCAGCAGCAGCCAAGGCACAGATACGCAGTATTGT.

The sample holds many counts of this clonotype. The chain joins TRBV6-5 to TRBJ2-1; D ambiguous. Germline loops: CDR1 MNHEY, CDR2 SVGAGI. The ends were cut back, 2 bases at V and 1 base at J, with 12 bases in the middle. CDR3 size: 16 residues. CDR3 region: CASSYDGAESYNEQFF. CDR3 DNA: TGTGCCAGCAGTTACGATGGAGCAGAGTCCTACAATGAGCAGTTCTTC.

In its sample, this clonotype was seen many times. The chain combines TRBV20-1 with TRBJ1-4, with no clear D. The length of the CDR3 is 14 residues. Per the germline V gene, CDR1 is DFQATT and CDR2 is SNEGSKA (reference sequence). The V end lost 6 bases, the J end lost 0 bases, and 11 bases lay between the germline ends. CDR3 nucleotides: TGCAGTGCCCTGGACGGATCAACTAATGAAAAACTGTTTTTT. Its translation is CSALDGSTNEKLFF.

This clonotype showed up many times. DNA of the CDR3: TGTGCCAGCAGCTTAACCGGGGGGCTAGGGAATGAGCAGTTCTTC. Residues: CASSLTGGLGNEQFF. The chain couples TRBV7-3 to TRBJ2-1; D is possibly TRBD2 (7 bases). The CDR3 is 15 residues long. Germline V gene lookup returns CDR1 SGHTA and CDR2 FQGTGA. Deletions cut 0 bases from V and 7 bases from J, with 13 bases between. The full variable domain, with the rest looked up from reference TRBV7-3 and TRBJ2-1, is GAGVSQTPSNKVTEKGKYVELRCDPISGHTALYWYRQSLGQGPEFLIYFQGTGAADDSGLPNDRFFAVRPEGSVSTLKIQRTERGDSAVYLCASSLTGGLGNEQFFGPGTRLTVL.

The table lists this clonotype with many counts. The chain combines TRBV15 with TRBJ2-6, with D unresolved. V was trimmed by 3 bases and J by 2 bases, leaving 11 bases between them. Germline CDR1 LNHNV, CDR2 YYDKDF (reference sequence). The CDR3 contains 16 residues. The CDR3 nucleotides read TGTGCCACCAGCAGGGAACAGCAGGCTGGGGCCAACGTCCTGACTTTC. Protein product: CATSREQQAGANVLTF.

The sample holds many counts of this clonotype. This chain links TRBV20-1 with TRBJ1-1; D not certain. Germline CDR1 and CDR2: DFQATT and SNEGSKA (reference sequence). This CDR3 spans 13 amino acids. Trimming took 5 bases from V and 1 from J, leaving 11 bases between them. In nucleotides, the CDR3 is TGCAGTGCTTTTCGGGTTGAGAACACTGAAGCTTTCTTT. This gives the protein CSAFRVENTEAFF.

In its sample, this clonotype was seen a few times. It may be a read error: a sequence one base away is much more abundant. This chain connects TRBV25-1 to TRBJ1-2; the D is unclear. V was cut by 1 base and J by 6 bases, with 9 bases left in between. Germline CDR1 is MGHDK and CDR2 is SYGVNS. CDR3 length equals 13 residues. This CDR3 is CASSEFQRDGYTF. The CDR3 nucleotides are TGTGCCAGCAGTGAATTCCAACGCGATGGCTACACCTTC.

This clonotype was observed many times. The CDR3 is CASSFRGGSGANVLTF. Written as DNA, the CDR3 is TGTGCCAGCAGTTTCAGGGGAGGTTCTGGGGCCAACGTCCTGACTTTC. The chain combines TRBV28 with TRBJ2-6; D might be TRBD1 or TRBD2, each matching 6 bases. This CDR3 is built from 16 residues. V shed 3 bases and J shed 1 base, with 10 bases lying between them. Per the germline V gene, CDR1 is MDHEN and CDR2 is SYDVKM.

In the case of this clonotype: The junction differs from germline at one of its ends, possibly a read error. The gene calls are TRBV25-1 and TRBJ2-1, with D unclear. This CDR3 contains 11 residues. Germline CDR1 is MGHDK and CDR2 is SYGVNS. The CDR3 is CASRAKHEQLF. As DNA, the CDR3 is TGTGCCAGCAGGGCTAAACATGAGCAGTTATTC.

This clonotype was recorded at least ten times. The CDR3 here is CATTFQGNYGYTF. DNA for the CDR3: TGTGCCACGACCTTTCAGGGGAACTATGGCTACACCTTC. V gene TRBV12-3 or TRBV12-4 combines with J gene TRBJ1-2, with D tentatively TRBD1 (6 bases). The CDR3 runs 13 residues. The V end was cut by 10 bases, the J end by 2 bases, with 14 bases between.

This clonotype was seen at least ten times. The chain links TRBV5-1 to TRBJ1-1, with 12 nucleotides matching TRBD1. Per germline, CDR1 SGHRS and CDR2 YFSETQ. There are 15 residues in the CDR3. V dropped 3 bases and J dropped 7; count of bases not matched to a gene: 7. The CDR3: CASSSTGQGAVEAFF. CDR3 nucleotides: TGCGCCAGCAGCTCCACGGGACAGGGGGCAGTTGAAGCTTTCTTT.

This clonotype was detected many times. The rearrangement links TRBV7-6 to TRBJ2-5; D is perhaps TRBD1 (6 bases). CDR1 SGHVS and CDR2 FNYEAQ come from the germline V gene. V gave up 1 base and J gave up 6 bases, with 12 bases separating them. The CDR3 is 14 residues long. The DNA of the CDR3 is TGTGCCAGCAGCTTAGTTGCAGGGGCACAGACCCAGTACTTC. Protein product: CASSLVAGAQTQYF.

This clonotype showed up many times. V usage is TRBV5-1 and J usage is TRBJ2-7; D remains unclear. Germline V gene data show CDR1 as SGHRS and CDR2 as YFSETQ. This CDR3 region has 15 residues. Trimming left V 4 bases short and J 0 bases short, with 14 bases between. CDR3 amino acids: CASSPLTDSSYEQYF. In DNA form, the CDR3 reads TGCGCCAGCAGCCCGCTCACTGATAGCTCCTACGAGCAGTACTTC.

This clonotype was detected ten times or more. The CDR3 sequence: CSAVDQPSSYNEQFF. CDR3 coding DNA: TGCAGTGCTGTGGACCAGCCGAGCTCCTACAATGAGCAGTTCTTC. The J gene is TRBJ2-1, the V gene TRBV20-1, with D hard to call. Germline loops: CDR1 DFQATT, CDR2 SNEGSKA (reference sequence). Trimming took off 5 bases at V and 0 bases at J, with 14 bases between the two ends. The CDR3 is made up of 15 amino acids.

This clonotype was recorded at least ten times. The chain combines TRBV5-6 with TRBJ1-2; D call uncertain. Germline assignment: CDR1 SGHDT and CDR2 YYEEEE. The CDR3 contains 11 residues. Trimming cost V 3 bases and J 9 bases, with 9 bases left between them. CDR3 amino acids: CASSSRSRYTF. CDR3 nucleotides: TGTGCCAGCAGCTCCAGGAGCCGCTACACCTTC. Full variable domain (outside the CDR3, taken from reference TRBV5-6 and TRBJ1-2): DAGVTQSPTHLIKTRGQQVTLRCSPKSGHDTVSWYQQALGQGPQFIFQYYEEEERQRGNFPDRFSGHQFPNYSSELNVNALLLGDSALYLCASSSRSRYTFGSGTRLTVV.

This clonotype came up many times. CDR3 in DNA: TGTGCCAGCAGCTCTTACTTGACGGATGAAAAACTGTTTTTT. Residues: CASSSYLTDEKLFF. The genes are TRBV5-5 and TRBJ1-4; no clear D. The CDR3 covers 14 residues. Trimming removed 3 bases at V and 6 bases at J, with 12 bases between. The germline V gene encodes CDR1 SGHKS and CDR2 YYEKEE (reference sequence).

This clonotype was detected many times. The gene calls are TRBV29-1 and TRBJ2-7, with TRBD2 matching 8 bases. Germline CDR1 reads SQVTM; CDR2 reads ANQGSEA. The junction had 8 bases not matched to a gene; V was cut back by 6 bases and J by 1 base. The CDR3 is 14 amino acids. The DNA for the CDR3 is TGCAGCGTGGCCGGAGGACTAGCTTCCTACGAGCAGTACTTC. This translates into CSVAGGLASYEQYF.

This clonotype was found many times. V is TRBV4-1 and J is TRBJ2-3, with 7 bases aligning to TRBD2. CDR1 is MGHRA, CDR2 YSYEKL, per germline. V lost 1 base, J lost 2 bases, and 3 bases stayed unmatched. This CDR3 spans 15 amino acids. CDR3 DNA: TGCGCCAGCAGCCAAGTAGGGAGGGACACAGATACGCAGTATTTT. Its translation: CASSQVGRDTDTQYF.

This chain joins TRBV9 and TRBJ2-1, with D uncertain. Trimming pared 4 bases from V and 0 bases from J, leaving 11 bases between. The CDR3 is 15 residues long. Germline-derived CDR1 and CDR2 are SGDLS and YYNGEE. The CDR3 sequence: CASSSDNSSYNEQFF. The CDR3 nucleotides read TGTGCCAGCAGCTCGGATAACAGCTCCTACAATGAGCAGTTCTTC.

Ten or more counts support this clonotype. This sequence joins TRBV7-2 and TRBJ2-7; 9 positions match TRBD2. With V trimmed by 5 bases and J by 3 bases, 8 bases remained unmatched. Germline V CDR1 and CDR2: SGHTA, FQGNSA. This CDR3 is built from 15 residues. The DNA of the CDR3 is TGTGCCAGCAGCACTACAGCGGGGGGCTTCTACGAGCAGTACTTC. Protein sequence: CASSTTAGGFYEQYF.

This clonotype was seen repeatedly, ten times or more. This chain uses TRBV5-1 with TRBJ2-5, with 8 bases aligning to TRBD1. With 2 bases clipped from V and 5 bases from J, the junction kept 8 bases outside the gene matches. This CDR3 has 15 amino acids. Germline lookup yields CDR1 SGHRS and CDR2 YFSETQ. The CDR3 loop reads CASSFGTGPEETQYF. The CDR3 DNA is TGCGCCAGCAGCTTCGGGACAGGCCCGGAGGAGACCCAGTACTTC. Drawing the rest from reference TRBV5-1 and TRBJ2-5, the complete variable domain is KAGVTQTPRYLIKTRGQQVTLSCSPISGHRSVSWYQQTPGQGLQFLFEYFSETQRNKGNFPGRFSGRQFSNSRSEMNVSTLELGDSALYLCASSFGTGPEETQYFGPGTRLLVL.

The chain employs TRBV20-1 and TRBJ2-7; a possible D gene is TRBD1 (6 bases). Germline loops: CDR1 DFQATT, CDR2 SNEGSKA (reference sequence). Trimming removed 2 bases from V and 1 base from J, with 9 bases in between. There are 13 residues in the CDR3. DNA for the CDR3: TGCAGTGCTAGACAGGGGATTTCCTACGAGCAGTACTTC. It is translated as CSARQGISYEQYF.

At least ten counts were recorded for this clonotype. The V and J genes are TRBV6-2 or TRBV6-3 and TRBJ1-1; D possibly corresponds to TRBD1 (6 bases). V lost 6 bases, J lost 3 bases, and 17 bases lay in between. The germline gives CDR1 MNHEY, CDR2 SVGEGT. The length of the CDR3 is 15 residues. CDR3 amino acids: CASSNRVERHTEAFF. The CDR3 nucleotides read TGTGCCAGCAGCAACAGGGTCGAGAGGCACACTGAAGCTTTCTTT.

This clonotype showed up many times. This CDR3 is CSVTDSSYGYTF. The CDR3 DNA reads TGCAGCGTCACTGACAGCAGCTATGGCTACACCTTC. The chain employs TRBV29-1 and TRBJ1-2; D may be TRBD1 (5 bases). Germline CDR1 reads SQVTM; CDR2 reads ANQGSEA. This CDR3 spans 12 amino acids. Deletions cut 6 bases from V and 4 bases from J, with 12 bases between.

In this sample, this clonotype turned up many times. The J gene is TRBJ1-2, the V gene TRBV20-1; D unclear. The germline V gene has CDR1 DFQATT and CDR2 SNEGSKA (reference sequence). With 1 base removed from V and 0 bases from J, the gap between germline ends came to 6 bases. The CDR3 length is 13 residues. The CDR3 is CSARVLSNYGYTF. The CDR3 nucleotides are TGCAGTGCTAGAGTGTTGTCTAACTATGGCTACACCTTC.

This clonotype was picked up many times. J is TRBJ2-1 and V is TRBV20-1; no reliable D call. Trimming took off 4 bases at V and 0 bases at J, with 7 bases between the two ends. CDR1 DFQATT and CDR2 SNEGSKA come from the germline V gene (reference sequence). This CDR3 has 13 amino acids. In nucleotides, the CDR3 is TGCAGTGCTATCGAGAGCTCCTACAATGAGCAGTTCTTC. This translates into CSAIESSYNEQFF.

CDR3 in amino acids: CSVIHGTPNEKLFF. The DNA of the CDR3 is TGCAGCGTTATTCACGGAACCCCTAATGAAAAACTGTTTTTT. The chain has TRBV29-1 and TRBJ1-4; no clear D gene. Trimming removed 5 bases from V and 3 bases from J, with 13 bases in between. The CDR3 extends over 14 amino acids. CDR1 is SQVTM and CDR2 is ANQGSEA in the germline V gene.

This clonotype was found many times. The chain uses TRBV6-5 and TRBJ2-2, with D possibly being TRBD2 (6 bases). Per the germline V gene, CDR1 is MNHEY and CDR2 is SVGAGI. V lost 0 bases and J 4 bases, leaving 9 bases between the germline ends. The CDR3 extends over 15 amino acids. CDR3 bases: TGTGCCAGCAGTTACTCGGGGGGAGGCACCGGGGAGCTGTTTTTT. This sequence encodes CASSYSGGGTGELFF.

This clonotype was detected ten times or more. The rearrangement uses TRBV14 and TRBJ2-7; 9 positions match TRBD1. The trim removed 4 bases at V and 0 bases at J, leaving 1 base unmatched. Germline lookup yields CDR1 SGHDN and CDR2 FVKESK. The CDR3 covers 14 residues. The CDR3 coding sequence is TGTGCCAGCAGCCGGGACAGGGTCTCCTACGAGCAGTACTTC. Protein product: CASSRDRVSYEQYF.